This T cell receptor beta chain was recovered during a study of T cell repertoires in cytomegalovirus infection. MiXCR, applied by TCRdb to the reads, yields one record per CDR3 protein. The repertoire consists of some 54,000 distinct CDR3 sequences, with around 20% occurring once and the leading ten covering about 82%. The CDR3 consists of 12 residues. Germline CDR1 is ENHRY and CDR2 is SYGVKD. V was trimmed by 7 bases and J by 3 bases, leaving 9 bases between them. As for this clonotype: No antigen is known for it.

The chain couples TRBV10-3 to TRBJ1-2; D is perhaps TRBD1 (5 bases). The sequencing here drew on CD8+ T cells from cultured PBMCs, taken from culture after CMV antigen stimulation. The sequence came from a human donor in good health (CMV status not recorded). Some clones in this sample may be carry-over from other donors' samples. In nucleotides, the CDR3 is TGTGCCATCAAGGGGAACGACTATGGCTACACCTTC. It yields the protein CAIKGNDYGYTF.